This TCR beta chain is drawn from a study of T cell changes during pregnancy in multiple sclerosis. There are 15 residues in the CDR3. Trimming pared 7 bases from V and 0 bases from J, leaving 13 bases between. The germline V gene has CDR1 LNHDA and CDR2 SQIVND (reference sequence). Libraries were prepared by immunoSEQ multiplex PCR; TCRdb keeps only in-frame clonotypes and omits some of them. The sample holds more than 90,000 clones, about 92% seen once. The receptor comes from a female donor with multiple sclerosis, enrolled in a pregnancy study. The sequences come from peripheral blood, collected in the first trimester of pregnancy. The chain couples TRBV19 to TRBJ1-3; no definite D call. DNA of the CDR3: TGTGCCAGTAAGCCCGGGGATAGCTCTGGAAACACCATATATTTT. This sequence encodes CASKPGDSSGNTIYF.